These 21 T cell receptor beta chains originate from one sample sequenced in a study of T cells in tumors after PD-1 blockade. The method was immunoSEQ multiplex PCR; TCRdb's version includes in-frame clones alone and lacks a portion of them. In the table there are around 60,000 clones, over 75% of which are singletons. The source was PBMCs, collected before anti-PD-1 treatment. These receptors originate from a human donor with basal cell carcinoma.

The chain uses TRBV30 and TRBJ2-7; TRBD1 matches 7 bases. This CDR3 spans 13 amino acids. Trimming at V came to 4 bases and at J to 4 bases, leaving 7 bases not matched to a gene. The germline V gene has CDR1 GTSNPN and CDR2 SVGIG (reference sequence). The CDR3 bases are TGTGCCTGGACCTCGGGACAGATATACGAGCAGTACTTC. This codes for CAWTSGQIYEQYF.

The gene calls are TRBV9 and TRBJ2-7; TRBD1 or TRBD2 may be the D gene (6 bases each). The V end was cut by 1 base, the J end by 7 bases, with 15 bases between. Germline CDR1 and CDR2: SGDLS and YYNGEE. This CDR3 has 14 residues. The CDR3 nucleotides read TGTGCCAGCAGCGTAAGTGTGGGGGGCGGGGAGCAGTACTTC. It is translated as CASSVSVGGGEQYF.

This chain joins TRBV5-4 and TRBJ1-1; D gene uncertain. The CDR3 extends over 14 amino acids. Germline CDR1 reads SGHNT; CDR2 reads YYREEE (reference sequence). Deletions cut 5 bases from V and 0 bases from J, with 11 bases between. The CDR3 bases are TGTGCCAGCAGTCTGTCCACCATGAACACTGAAGCTTTCTTT. As protein: CASSLSTMNTEAFF.

The V and J genes are TRBV29-1 and TRBJ1-4; 9 bases are a match to TRBD1. The V gene's germline CDR1 is SQVTM and CDR2 ANQGSEA. This CDR3 is 13 amino acids long. J gave up 5 bases and V 5 bases, and 3 bases lay outside the gene matches. CDR3 loop: CSVTGTGNEKLFF. CDR3 coding DNA: TGCAGCGTTACCGGGACAGGGAATGAAAAACTGTTTTTT.

The rearrangement joins TRBV14 to TRBJ2-1; TRBD2 matches at 9 bases. The CDR3 consists of 14 residues. V lost 2 bases and J lost 11; bases outside the gene matches: 7. The germline CDR1 and CDR2 sequences are SGHDN and FVKESK. Here the CDR3 reads CASSQLPSGGKQFF. The CDR3 nucleotides read TGTGCCAGCAGCCAACTACCGAGCGGGGGGAAGCAGTTCTTC.

The chain recombines TRBV27 with TRBJ2-1; a weak D match, TRBD1 (5 bases). Trimming left V 9 bases short and J 5 bases short, with 17 bases between. Germline CDR1 is MNHEY and CDR2 is SMNVEV (reference sequence). CDR3 length: 14 amino acids. CDR3 region: CASSPRDRHNEQFF. The CDR3 nucleotides read TGTGCCAGTAGCCCCAGGGATCGGCACAATGAGCAGTTCTTC.

The table lists this clone with a count of one. The V call is TRBV27, the J call TRBJ1-2; D gene unclear. Germline values: CDR1 MNHEY, CDR2 SMNVEV (reference sequence). The CDR3 consists of 14 residues. Trimming removed 6 bases at V and 1 base at J, with 12 bases between. CDR3 amino acids: CASRRAMGNYGYTF. DNA for the CDR3: TGTGCCAGCAGACGGGCCATGGGTAACTATGGCTACACCTTC.

The chain combines TRBV6-6 with TRBJ1-1, with D perhaps TRBD1 (5 bases). V shed 2 bases and J shed 5 bases, with 9 bases lying between them. CDR1 and CDR2 (germline): MNHNY, SVGAGI (reference sequence). The CDR3 has 13 amino acids. Written as DNA, the CDR3 is TGTGCCAGCAGTTACCGGGACGGGACTGAAGCTTTCTTT. This encodes CASSYRDGTEAFF.

The rearrangement links TRBV30 to TRBJ2-4, with TRBD1 matching 9 bases. Losses at the gene ends were 2 bases for V and 0 bases for J; bases not matched to a gene: 14. The CDR3 is made up of 19 amino acids. Germline assignment: CDR1 GTSNPN and CDR2 SVGIG (reference sequence). The CDR3 DNA reads as TGTGCCTGGAGTAGGGGACAGGGTCGTGTCGTTGTAGCCAAAAACATTCAGTACTTC. This translates into CAWSRGQGRVVVAKNIQYF.

CDR3 nucleotide sequence: TGTGCCAGCAGTCACCTGGGACAACTTAACTATGGCTACACCTTC. The encoded protein is CASSHLGQLNYGYTF. This chain joins TRBV6-5 and TRBJ1-2; D is possibly TRBD1 (6 bases). The CDR3 loop spans 15 amino acids. CDR1 and CDR2 (germline): MNHEY, SVGAGI. The V end was cut by 5 bases, the J end by 1 base, with 14 bases between.

This clone was counted only a few times. V is TRBV15 and J is TRBJ1-2; D gene unclear. The CDR3 is 16 amino acids. Germline CDR1 and CDR2: LNHNV and YYDKDF (reference sequence). V lost 0 bases, J lost 1 base, and 12 bases lay in between. CDR3 bases: TGTGCCACCAGCAGAGATCTCACCGACGTTAACTATGGCTACACCTTC. Amino acid sequence: CATSRDLTDVNYGYTF.

This chain joins TRBV29-1 and TRBJ2-5; 7 nucleotides line up with TRBD2. The CDR3 length is 13 residues. The V segment lost 7 bases and the J segment 1 base; nucleotides outside the gene matches: 6. CDR1 SQVTM and CDR2 ANQGSEA come from the germline V gene. The CDR3 sequence: CSAPGRSQETQYF. The DNA for the CDR3 is TGCAGCGCCCCCGGGAGGAGCCAAGAGACCCAGTACTTC.

V gene TRBV30 combines with J gene TRBJ2-5, with D unresolved. Trimming left V 0 bases short and J 5 bases short, with 16 bases between. The CDR3 totals 15 residues. Germline V CDR1 and CDR2: GTSNPN, SVGIG (reference sequence). Here the CDR3 DNA reads TGTGCCTGGAGTGTACCTCGGCAGTCGTTCGAGACCCAGTACTTC. Translating gives CAWSVPRQSFETQYF.

V and J are TRBV6-5 and TRBJ1-3; D might be TRBD1 (5 bases). CDR3 size: 14 residues. Germline V gene sequence: CDR1 MNHEY, CDR2 SVGAGI. With 9 bases removed from V and 0 bases from J, the gap between germline ends came to 12 bases. The CDR3 nucleotides are TGTGCCAGTCGGGACTTTCGCTCTGGAAACACCATATATTTT. It translates to CASRDFRSGNTIYF.

The chain is built from TRBV7-2 and TRBJ1-1, with TRBD1 as a possible D gene (5 bases). Germline loops: CDR1 SGHTA, CDR2 FQGNSA. The CDR3 is made up of 15 amino acids. The V and J ends lost 6 bases and 0 bases respectively, with 14 bases between them. The CDR3 nucleotides read TGTGCCAGCAGTCCAGGTGGGGGGGTGAACACTGAAGCTTTCTTT. Its protein product is CASSPGGGVNTEAFF.

In this sample, this clone turned up once. The chain is built from TRBV5-1 and TRBJ1-4, with D perhaps TRBD1 (5 bases). V was trimmed by 1 base and J by 7 bases, leaving 20 bases between them. Germline CDR1 SGHRS, CDR2 YFSETQ. There are 17 residues in the CDR3. CDR3 bases: TGCGCCAGCAGCTTGCGACGGGACCCCGGCCTCGCTGAAAAACTGTTTTTT. Residues: CASSLRRDPGLAEKLFF.

The J gene is TRBJ2-7, the V gene TRBV2; TRBD1 matches 9 bases. CDR3 length: 14 amino acids. Per germline, CDR1 SNHLY and CDR2 FYNNEI. CDR3 sequence reads: CATGQGLPSYEQYF. The CDR3 DNA is TGTGCAACGGGACAGGGCCTTCCCTCCTACGAGCAGTACTTC.

This chain links TRBV19 with TRBJ1-2; TRBD1 agrees at 10 bases. The CDR3 is 16 amino acids. The V gene end was trimmed by 4 bases and the J gene end by 8 bases; junction bases not matched to a gene: 13. In germline, CDR1 is LNHDA, CDR2 SQIVND (reference sequence). CDR3 sequence reads: CASSKPTGTGAGGYTF. DNA for the CDR3: TGTGCCAGTAGTAAGCCGACCGGGACAGGGGCTGGCGGCTACACCTTC.

The genes are TRBV7-9 and TRBJ1-2; 8 bases are shared with TRBD1. Unmatched junction bases numbered 9, after V lost 6 bases and J lost 3 bases. In germline, CDR1 is SEHNR, CDR2 FQNEAQ (reference sequence). The CDR3 covers 15 residues. CDR3 sequence: CASSRGQGLDYGYTF. In DNA, the CDR3 is TGTGCCAGCAGTCGTGGACAGGGCTTAGACTATGGCTACACCTTC.

This clone has just a few counts. The chain uses TRBV18 and TRBJ2-3; TRBD2 matches 10 bases. The CDR3 extends over 16 amino acids. Germline V gene sequence: CDR1 KGHSH, CDR2 LQKENI. Trimming at V came to 0 bases and at J to 3 bases, leaving 3 bases not matched to a gene. CDR3 nucleotides: TGTGCCAGCTCACCACCAGCGGGGGGGCGGACAGATACGCAGTATTTT. Amino acid sequence: CASSPPAGGRTDTQYF.

The chain has TRBV13 and TRBJ1-3; TRBD1 agrees at 8 bases. The CDR3 runs 15 residues. J was trimmed by 3 bases and V by 1 base; bases with no gene match: 2. Germline CDR1 is PRHDT and CDR2 is FYEKMQ (reference sequence). The CDR3 region is CASSLAGGLGNTIYF. The CDR3 nucleotides read TGTGCCAGCAGCTTAGCAGGGGGCCTTGGAAACACCATATATTTT. Based on the CDR3 plus reference TRBV13 and TRBJ1-3, the full variable domain is AAGVIQSPRHLIKEKRETATLKCYPIPRHDTVYWYQQGPGQDPQFLISFYEKMQSDKGSIPDRFSAQQFSDYHSELNMSSLELGDSALYFCASSLAGGLGNTIYFGEGSWLTVV.